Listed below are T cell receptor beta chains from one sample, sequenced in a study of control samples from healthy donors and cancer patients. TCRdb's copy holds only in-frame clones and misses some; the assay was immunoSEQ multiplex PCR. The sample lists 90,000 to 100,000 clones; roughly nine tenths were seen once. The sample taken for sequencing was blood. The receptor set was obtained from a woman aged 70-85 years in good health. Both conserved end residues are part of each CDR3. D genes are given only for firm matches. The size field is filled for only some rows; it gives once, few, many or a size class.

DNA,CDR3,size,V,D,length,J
TGTGCCAGCAGCTTAGTGCGGGGCGGGAGGGCCGGAAATGAGCAGTTCTTC,CASSLVRGGRAGNEQFF,-,TRBV7-2,TRBD2,17,TRBJ2-1
TGTGCCAGTAGTATAAGGTTCCTCCCCGGCGATGAGCAGTTCTTC,CASSIRFLPGDEQFF,-,TRBV19,-,15,TRBJ2-1
TGCGCCAGCAGCCCGACAGGGGGGCAAGAGACCCAGTACTTC,CASSPTGGQETQYF,few,TRBV5-1,TRBD1,14,TRBJ2-5
TGTGCCAGCAGTTTATCACAGGGCGGCTACACCTTC,CASSLSQGGYTF,-,TRBV12-3/TRBV12-4,-,12,TRBJ1-2
TGTGCCAGCAGCCCTCGGTACAGAGATATGAACACTGAAGCTTTCTTT,CASSPRYRDMNTEAFF,few,TRBV5-4,-,16,TRBJ1-1
TGTGCCACCACTTATAGCGGGGAATCCTACAATGAGCAGTTCTTC,CATTYSGESYNEQFF,-,TRBV6-5,TRBD2,15,TRBJ2-1
TGTGCCAGTAGTAACAGGGGGCAGTACGAGCAGTACTTC,CASSNRGQYEQYF,-,TRBV19,TRBD1,13,TRBJ2-7
TGCGCCAGCCTTCCTCACCCCCGTGTGATATACCTTTTT,CASLPHPRVIYLF,-,TRBV5-1,-,13,TRBJ1-4
TGTGCCAGCTCACCCGGGACAAACTATGGCTACACCTTC,CASSPGTNYGYTF,-,TRBV18,-,13,TRBJ1-2
TGTGCCAGCAGTTCGGTGGGGGGCACTAACTATGGCTACACCTTC,CASSSVGGTNYGYTF,-,TRBV27,-,15,TRBJ1-2
TGTGCCACCAGTGATTTGCACGGACCCAACTATGGCTACACCTTC,CATSDLHGPNYGYTF,once,TRBV24-1,-,15,TRBJ1-2
TGTGCCAGCAGCGTAGGGGCGGGAACTAATGAAAAACTGTTTTTT,CASSVGAGTNEKLFF,-,TRBV9,-,15,TRBJ1-4
TGCGCCAGCAGCTACGGGACAGGGGATGGCGGAAACACCATATATTTT,CASSYGTGDGGNTIYF,-,TRBV5-1,TRBD1,16,TRBJ1-3
TGTGCCAGCAGCCAGGGATCGGGAGGCTACACCTTC,CASSQGSGGYTF,-,TRBV3-1/TRBV3-2,-,12,TRBJ1-2
TGTGCCACCAGCCCTCGGGACAGCTTCTACGAGCAGTACTTC,CATSPRDSFYEQYF,-,TRBV15,TRBD1,14,TRBJ2-7
TGTGCCAGTAGTCCTACAACAGGGGCCTATGGCTACACCTTC,CASSPTTGAYGYTF,-,TRBV19,TRBD1,14,TRBJ1-2
TGTGCCAGCAACCCGGGACATATGGAGACCCAGTACTTC,CASNPGHMETQYF,-,TRBV5-5,-,13,TRBJ2-5
TGTGCCAGCAGCTTAAGGTGGGGGGGTTCGGGCTACGAGCAGTACTTC,CASSLRWGGSGYEQYF,-,TRBV3-1/TRBV3-2,TRBD2,16,TRBJ2-7
TGTGCCAGCAGCACGGAACTAGTTTTCTACGAGCAGTACTTC,CASSTELVFYEQYF,-,TRBV11-2,-,14,TRBJ2-7
TGTGCCACCACGACAGGGGCAAATCAGCCCCAGCATTTT,CATTTGANQPQHF,-,TRBV6-1,TRBD1,13,TRBJ1-5
TGTGCCAGCAGTGTCGGGCTTGGGGAGCCCCTCCACTTT,CASSVGLGEPLHF,-,TRBV12-3/TRBV12-4,-,13,TRBJ1-6
TGTGCTAGTGGTTTGTACACCGGGACAGGGACGTGGACCGGGGAGCTGTTTTTT,CASGLYTGTGTWTGELFF,few,TRBV12-5,TRBD1,18,TRBJ2-2
TGTGCCAGCAGTTTGGACAGGCCAATGGGCACTGAAGCTTTCTTT,CASSLDRPMGTEAFF,-,TRBV27,TRBD1,15,TRBJ1-1
TGTGCCAGCAGCTCCACAGGAGGGAATATGGTGACCCAGTACTTC,CASSSTGGNMVTQYF,few,TRBV7-8,-,15,TRBJ2-5
TGTGCCAGCAGCCGGCAGGGTGGGCAGCCCCAGCATTTT,CASSRQGGQPQHF,-,TRBV5-8,-,13,TRBJ1-5
TGTGCCACCCAGAAGAGACAGGGAGTCGCAGATACGCAGTATTTT,CATQKRQGVADTQYF,once,TRBV27,TRBD1,15,TRBJ2-3
TGCGCCAGCAGCTTGGGACAGGGTATAGGATATGGCTACACCTTC,CASSLGQGIGYGYTF,-,TRBV5-1,TRBD1,15,TRBJ1-2
TGTGCCAGCCGAGCCCCCGGGGAGCTGTTTTTT,CASRAPGELFF,-,TRBV12-3/TRBV12-4,-,11,TRBJ2-2
TGTGCCAGCAGCGGGACAGGATGGAACAATCAGCCCCAGCATTTT,CASSGTGWNNQPQHF,-,TRBV28,TRBD1,15,TRBJ1-5
TGTGCCACCAGCCCGGGACTAGGGAGGGAGACCCAGTACTTC,CATSPGLGRETQYF,-,TRBV15,TRBD2,14,TRBJ2-5
TGCAGTGCTAGTTTAGCGGGGGGGACAGATACGCAGTATTTT,CSASLAGGTDTQYF,once,TRBV20-1,TRBD2,14,TRBJ2-3
TGTGCCAGCAGCCGATTAGCGGGAGGGCCTGACGAGCAGTACTTC,CASSRLAGGPDEQYF,-,TRBV3-1/TRBV3-2,TRBD2,15,TRBJ2-7
TGTGCCAGCAGCTCACACCAGGGCGTAGCTTTCTTT,CASSSHQGVAFF,-,TRBV11-1,-,12,TRBJ1-1
TGTGCCAGTAGTATGTCCAGCTCCTACAATGAGCAGTTCTTC,CASSMSSSYNEQFF,-,TRBV19,-,14,TRBJ2-1
TGTGCCAGCAGCTCCCCAGGGGGCACTGAAGCTTTCTTT,CASSSPGGTEAFF,-,TRBV11-3,TRBD1,13,TRBJ1-1
TGCGCCAGTGGGACGAGCTATGGCTACACCTTC,CASGTSYGYTF,once,TRBV5-1,-,11,TRBJ1-2
TGCGCCAGCAGCTTGGAGAGCCTAGCGGGGGATCCTTACAATGAGCAGTTCTTC,CASSLESLAGDPYNEQFF,-,TRBV5-1,TRBD2,18,TRBJ2-1
TGTGCCAGCAGCTTATCGACAGGCTCCCTGGAGGAGGCTTTCTTT,CASSLSTGSLEEAFF,-,TRBV7-9,-,15,TRBJ1-1
TGTGCCAGCAGTGAATGGGGGGGTTCTGGAAACACCATATATTTT,CASSEWGGSGNTIYF,-,TRBV6-1,-,15,TRBJ1-3
TGTGCCAGCAGCTCTACAGGGGGCTATGGCTACACCTTC,CASSSTGGYGYTF,-,TRBV7-9,TRBD1,13,TRBJ1-2
TGCGCCAGCAGCCCAGGAGGGACGCTCAGCTCTGGGGCCAACGTCCTGACTTTC,CASSPGGTLSSGANVLTF,-,TRBV10-2,-,18,TRBJ2-6
TGCGCCAGCAGCTTGGACAGGGTCTACGAGCAGTACTTC,CASSLDRVYEQYF,-,TRBV5-1,-,13,TRBJ2-7
TGTGCCAGCAGTGCACCGGGACAGGGGGATCAGCCCCAGCATTTT,CASSAPGQGDQPQHF,-,TRBV2,TRBD1,15,TRBJ1-5
TGTGCCAGCAGCTTGAGCACAGATACGCAGTATTTT,CASSLSTDTQYF,-,TRBV7-3,-,12,TRBJ2-3
TGTGCCAGAATCCTCCCGTTGCTAGCGGAGCAGTTCTTC,CARILPLLAEQFF,-,TRBV6-7,-,13,TRBJ2-1
TGCGCCAGCAGCTTGACACCCTCCAACACTGAAGCTTTCTTT,CASSLTPSNTEAFF,-,TRBV5-1,-,14,TRBJ1-1
TGTGCCAGCAGTGAGCCGGGAACCTACGAGCAGTACTTC,CASSEPGTYEQYF,-,TRBV6-1,-,13,TRBJ2-7
TGTGCCAGCCGACCTACCACCGGGGAGCTGTTTTTT,CASRPTTGELFF,-,TRBV19,-,12,TRBJ2-2
TGTGCCAGCACCATACTCGGACAGGGATATGGCTACACCTTC,CASTILGQGYGYTF,-,TRBV6-5,TRBD1,14,TRBJ1-2
TGTGCCAGCAGCCACCAGCGCGGGGGTCAGCCCCAGCATTTT,CASSHQRGGQPQHF,many,TRBV3-1/TRBV3-2,-,14,TRBJ1-5
TGTGCCAGCAGCGTATTGCAGAGGGCTGACTCCTACAATGAGCAGTTCTTC,CASSVLQRADSYNEQFF,few,TRBV9,-,17,TRBJ2-1
TGTGCCAGCAGCCCCAACCCGCTCGGGACAGAAAGCAATCAGCCCCAGCATTTT,CASSPNPLGTESNQPQHF,-,TRBV7-9,TRBD1,18,TRBJ1-5
TGTGCCAGCAGGAGCACGGTGGAAAAACTGTTTTTT,CASRSTVEKLFF,-,TRBV2,-,12,TRBJ1-4
TGTGCCAGCACCGGGGACTATGGTCTTAATGAGCAGTTCTTC,CASTGDYGLNEQFF,-,TRBV7-9,TRBD2,14,TRBJ2-1
TGTGCCAGCTCACAACAGGGGGGTGAGCAGTTCTTC,CASSQQGGEQFF,few,TRBV18,TRBD1,12,TRBJ2-1
TGTGCCAGCAGCTCCGGACTAGCGGGATTGGAGACCCAGTACTTC,CASSSGLAGLETQYF,-,TRBV7-9,TRBD2,15,TRBJ2-5
TGCGCCAGCAGTGAAGCCAGGGTCTCCTACGAGCAGTACTTC,CASSEARVSYEQYF,-,TRBV10-2,-,14,TRBJ2-7